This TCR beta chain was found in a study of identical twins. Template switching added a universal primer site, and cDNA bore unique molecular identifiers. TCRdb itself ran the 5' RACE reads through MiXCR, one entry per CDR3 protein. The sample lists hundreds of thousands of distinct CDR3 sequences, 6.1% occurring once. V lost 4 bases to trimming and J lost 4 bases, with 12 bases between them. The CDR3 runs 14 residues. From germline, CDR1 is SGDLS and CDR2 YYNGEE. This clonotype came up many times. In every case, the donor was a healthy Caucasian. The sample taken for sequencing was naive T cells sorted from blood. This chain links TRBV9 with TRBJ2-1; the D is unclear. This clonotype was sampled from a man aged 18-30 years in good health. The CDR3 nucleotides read TGTGCCAGCAGCCCTTTCGCTAGTTACAATGAGCAGTTCTTC. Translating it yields CASSPFASYNEQFF.